Listed below are T cell receptor beta chains from one sample, sequenced in a study of neurological immune-mediated disorders. TCRdb ran MiXCR on the 5' RACE reads and lists one entry per CDR3 protein. The table has about 38,000 distinct CDR3 sequences, approximately 10% seen once. The sample consisted of CD4+ T cells from blood. All receptors derive from a young woman with HTLV-1-associated myelopathy (HAM/TSP). Each CDR3 is given with its conserved first and last residue. The D gene is left open where the match is weak. Part of the rows lack a size; the others show once, few, many or a class for expanded clones.

TRBJ1-5	many	NA	TRBV6-6	CASSSKNQPQHF	TGTGCCAGCAGTTCAAAAAATCAGCCCCAGCATTTT
TRBJ1-2	many	NA	TRBV5-1	CASSLALSLGFYGYTF	TGCGCCAGCAGCTTGGCCTTATCGCTGGGCTTCTATGGCTACACCTTC
TRBJ2-2	many	NA	TRBV3-1	CASSQHNGRTSTGELFF	TGTGCCAGCAGCCAGCACAACGGTCGAACCTCCACCGGGGAGCTGTTTTTT
TRBJ2-7	many	NA	TRBV29-1	CSVVLPPYEQYF	TGCAGCGTTGTGCTCCCACCCTACGAGCAGTACTTC
TRBJ1-1	many	NA	TRBV15	CATSRDSVQGEIPEAFF	TGTGCCACCAGCAGAGATTCCGTCCAGGGCGAGATACCTGAAGCTTTCTTT
TRBJ2-7	many	NA	TRBV10-3	CAISDGGGDRSEQYF	TGTGCCATCAGTGATGGAGGGGGAGATCGGAGCGAGCAGTACTTC
TRBJ1-1	many	NA	TRBV5-1	CASRPGPGDTEAFF	TGCGCCAGCAGACCAGGACCCGGGGACACTGAAGCTTTCTTT
TRBJ2-2	medium-sized	NA	TRBV5-1	CASSPVTGELFF	TGCGCCAGCAGCCCTGTGACCGGGGAGCTGTTTTTT
TRBJ1-4	many	NA	TRBV7-2	CASSFSVRANEKLFF	TGTGCCAGCAGCTTCTCTGTCAGGGCTAATGAAAAACTGTTTTTT
TRBJ2-5	many	TRBD2	TRBV20-1	CSAGGTSESVETQYF	TGCAGTGCTGGGGGGACTAGCGAATCGGTGGAGACCCAGTACTTC
TRBJ2-3	many	NA	TRBV5-1	CASSFGPGGGSDTQYF	TGCGCCAGCAGCTTCGGGCCCGGCGGCGGGTCGGATACGCAGTATTTT
TRBJ2-7	many	NA	TRBV6-6	CASKVSRGPSYEQYF	TGTGCCAGCAAAGTATCAAGGGGCCCTTCCTACGAGCAGTACTTC
TRBJ1-1	NA	TRBD1	TRBV11-2	CASSVGQGRATEAFF	TGTGCCAGCAGCGTGGGACAGGGGCGGGCCACTGAAGCTTTCTTT
TRBJ1-5	many	NA	TRBV24-1	CATSDRPKVGNQPQHF	TGTGCCACCAGTGACCGACCGAAGGTGGGGAATCAGCCCCAGCATTTT
TRBJ2-1	many	NA	TRBV5-6	CASSSDTSSYNEQFF	TGTGCCAGCAGCTCGGACACGAGCTCCTACAATGAGCAGTTCTTC
TRBJ2-1	NA	TRBD2	TRBV4-1	CSSSGRLAGAVSYNEQFF	TGCTCCAGCAGCGGCCGACTAGCTGGGGCCGTGTCCTACAATGAGCAGTTCTTC
TRBJ2-3	many	TRBD2	TRBV3-1	CASSQGWAGGTDTQYF	TGTGCCAGCAGCCAAGGGTGGGCGGGGGGAACAGATACGCAGTATTTT
TRBJ1-5	many	TRBD1	TRBV3-1	CASSQLTGINQPQHF	TGTGCCAGCAGCCAATTGACAGGGATCAATCAGCCCCAGCATTTT